The T cell receptor (beta chain) under discussion was sequenced for a study of vaccination and CD4 T cells after COVID-19. Study-level information: Between diagnosis and the drawing of post-COVID samples lay a median approximately 95 days (range 35 to 161). Cells received overlapping spike peptides from SARS-CoV-2, HCoV-NL63, HCoV-OC43 and HCoV-229E as stimulation. For control cultures, the treatment was a CEFX pool, an HIV-1 Nef pool, or no peptide.

An Oncomine TCR Beta short-read assay was used to sequence the DNA from cultured CD4+ T cells. The genomic DNA was obtained from cultured CD4+ T cells by extraction with the QIAamp micro DNA kit. TCRdb re-called the PCR reads with MiXCR, one entry per CDR3 protein. The table records about 7,200 distinct CDR3 sequences, about 59% of them present only once. CDR3 length equals 17 residues. Germline V gives CDR1 MNHNS, CDR2 SASEGT. V lost 10 bases and J 5 bases, leaving 27 bases between the germline ends. Worth noting for this clonotype: Its target is not known.

The treatment: roughly 10-day PBMC culture with coronavirus spike peptide pools or control peptides (ViraFEST assay). Sequencing used CD4+ T cells from blood, cultured in vitro. This sequence was found in a human donor who had recovered from COVID-19. The chain uses TRBV6-1 and TRBJ2-1; D may be TRBD2 (7 bases). CDR3 in amino acids: CATGGPRGSSWDNEQFF. CDR3 DNA sequence: TGTGCCACCGGGGGCCCTCGCGGGAGTTCTTGGGACAATGAGCAGTTCTTC.